The next 30 T cell receptor beta chains were all read from a single sample in a study of T cells in narcolepsy. The repertoire was sequenced with immunoSEQ multiplex PCR; TCRdb's copy has only in-frame clones and lacks some. The sample has tens of thousands of clones, more than 75% seen once. The sequenced sample was CD45RA- memory CD4+ T cells from PBMCs. The receptors shown here come from a human donor with narcolepsy.

This clone has only one observation. The V and J genes are TRBV6-1 and TRBJ1-5; the D gene is possibly TRBD1 (5 bases). The ends were cut back, 6 bases at V and 5 bases at J, with 14 bases in the middle. There are 14 residues in the CDR3. Germline V gene lookup returns CDR1 MNHNS and CDR2 SASEGT. Here the CDR3 reads CASRDRTGDQPQHF. The CDR3 DNA sequence: TGTGCCAGCAGAGATAGGACGGGGGATCAGCCCCAGCATTTT.

V gene TRBV5-6 combines with J gene TRBJ2-7, with D possibly TRBD2 on 5 matching bases. Per germline, CDR1 SGHDT and CDR2 YYEEEE. Trimming took 3 bases from V and 0 from J, leaving 19 bases between them. The CDR3 loop spans 17 amino acids. CDR3 DNA: TGTGCCAGCAGCTACGGAGGTCACCTAGGCCCCTCCTACGAGCAGTACTTC. Its translation: CASSYGGHLGPSYEQYF.

This clone was observed a few times. The V gene is TRBV29-1, the J gene TRBJ2-5; D not certain. With 0 bases removed from V and 7 bases from J, the gap between germline ends came to 9 bases. This CDR3 is 12 amino acids long. Germline CDR1 reads SQVTM; CDR2 reads ANQGSEA. This chain's CDR3 is CSVEEVRGTQYF. The CDR3 DNA sequence: TGCAGCGTTGAAGAAGTCCGAGGGACCCAGTACTTC.

This clone was detected only once. The genes are TRBV5-1 and TRBJ2-3, with a possible D match to TRBD1 (6 bases). Germline CDR1 and CDR2: SGHRS and YFSETQ. V was pared by 3 bases and J by 6 bases, with 11 bases between. The CDR3 is made up of 13 amino acids. The CDR3 is CASSSQGLDTQYF. CDR3 sequence (DNA): TGCGCCAGCAGCTCACAGGGTTTGGATACGCAGTATTTT.

The chain carries TRBV30 and TRBJ1-2, with TRBD1 as a possible D gene (5 bases). Trimming took 3 bases from V and 7 from J, leaving 18 bases between them. Germline lookup yields CDR1 GTSNPN and CDR2 SVGIG (reference sequence). This CDR3 contains 14 residues. CDR3 amino acids: CAWRGPGAPGGYTF. CDR3 bases: TGTGCCTGGAGAGGTCCCGGGGCGCCAGGTGGCTACACCTTC.

In this sample, this clone turned up a few times. The CDR3 sequence is CASSSRGSDNSPLHF. CDR3 nucleotides: TGTGCCAGCAGCTCCCGAGGGAGTGATAATTCACCCCTCCACTTT. The chain combines TRBV11-3 with TRBJ1-6; D unclear. Germline CDR1 SGHNT, CDR2 YENEEA. Trimming took off 4 bases at V and 5 bases at J, with 12 bases between the two ends. The CDR3 extends over 15 amino acids.

This clone has just one count. V and J are TRBV18 and TRBJ2-7; TRBD1 matches at 8 bases. Germline CDR1 and CDR2: KGHSH and LQKENI. The J segment lost 0 bases and the V segment lost 4 bases, leaving 8 bases of the junction unmatched. The CDR3 runs 16 residues. CDR3 region: CASSRGQGTDSYEQYF. CDR3 coding DNA: TGTGCCAGCTCACGTGGACAGGGAACGGACTCCTACGAGCAGTACTTC. Combining the CDR3 with reference TRBV18 and TRBJ2-7 gives the whole variable domain NAGVMQNPRHLVRRRGQEARLRCSPMKGHSHVYWYRQLPEEGLKFMVYLQKENIIDESGMPKERFSAEFPKEGPSILRIQQVVRGDSAAYFCASSRGQGTDSYEQYFGPGTRLTVT.

The V call is TRBV25-1, the J call TRBJ2-7, with D unresolved. Germline-derived CDR1 and CDR2 are MGHDK and SYGVNS. V lost 5 bases and J 4 bases, leaving 6 bases between the germline ends. This CDR3 comprises 11 residues. This CDR3 reads CASSRQYEQYF. The CDR3 DNA is TGTGCCAGCAGTCGTCAGTACGAGCAGTACTTC.

This clone was seen a few times. V usage is TRBV18 and J usage is TRBJ1-3; 9 bases are shared with TRBD1. Germline values: CDR1 KGHSH, CDR2 LQKENI. This CDR3 spans 15 amino acids. Germline trimming cut 2 bases from V and 7 bases from J; bases unmatched to any gene: 6. CDR3 in DNA: TGTGCCAGCTCACCAGGACAGGGGATAAGTAACACCATATATTTT. Translating gives CASSPGQGISNTIYF.

The V gene is TRBV27, the J gene TRBJ1-1; D is unresolved. V dropped 5 bases and J dropped 1 base, with 5 bases sitting between them. The CDR3 runs 12 residues. Germline loops: CDR1 MNHEY, CDR2 SMNVEV (reference sequence). CDR3 residues: CASSPRNTEAFF. CDR3 nucleotides: TGTGCCAGCAGTCCACGGAACACTGAAGCTTTCTTT.

The chain uses TRBV2 and TRBJ1-2; the D gene is possibly TRBD1 (6 bases). This CDR3 has 14 residues. The germline V and J ends were trimmed by 4 bases and 0 bases, with 9 bases remaining between them. The V gene's germline CDR1 is SNHLY and CDR2 FYNNEI. The CDR3 nucleotides read TGTGCCAGCAGTGCACAGGGTACTAACTATGGCTACACCTTC. Translated: CASSAQGTNYGYTF.

CDR3 sequence reads: CAISSWTGVSETQYF. The CDR3 DNA reads TGTGCCATCTCCTCCTGGACAGGGGTTTCGGAGACCCAGTACTTC. V usage is TRBV10-3 and J usage is TRBJ2-5; 9 bases fit TRBD1. The CDR3 contains 15 residues. Germline V gives CDR1 ENHRY, CDR2 SYGVKD. V dropped 8 bases and J dropped 5; count of bases not matched to a gene: 12.

CDR3 amino acids: CATSRWTGGNTNYGYTF. CDR3 nucleotides: TGTGCCACCTCCCGTTGGACAGGCGGTAACACTAACTATGGCTACACCTTC. The chain joins TRBV27 to TRBJ1-2, with 7 nucleotides matching TRBD1. V gave up 10 bases and J gave up 0 bases; unmatched junction bases: 17. CDR1 and CDR2 (germline): MNHEY, SMNVEV (reference sequence). The CDR3 is made up of 17 amino acids.

The chain combines TRBV30 with TRBJ1-2; no clear D. This CDR3 contains 12 residues. Trimming removed 1 base at V and 2 bases at J, with 5 bases between. Germline values: CDR1 GTSNPN, CDR2 SVGIG (reference sequence). The CDR3 coding sequence is TGTGCCTGGAGTGGTCGGAACTATGGCTACACCTTC. Translated, it gives CAWSGRNYGYTF.

This clone was recorded only once. Different DNA sequences within this sample yield the same CDR3. V is TRBV9 and J is TRBJ2-1, with D hard to call. This CDR3 has 14 residues. V lost 2 bases and J 7 bases, leaving 13 bases between the germline ends. Germline CDR1 SGDLS, CDR2 YYNGEE. In nucleotides, the CDR3 is TGTGCCAGCAGCGTCGATCCAATGGGGAATGAGCAGTTCTTC. Its translation: CASSVDPMGNEQFF.

This clone was counted only a few times. The chain uses TRBV6-1 and TRBJ2-7, with no clear D. The V gene's germline CDR1 is MNHNS and CDR2 SASEGT. Trimming took off 0 bases at V and 3 bases at J, with 15 bases between the two ends. This CDR3 spans 16 amino acids. The CDR3 coding sequence is TGTGCCAGCAGTGAAGCGGGCAGGCGTTCCTTCTACGAGCAGTACTTC. It codes for CASSEAGRRSFYEQYF.

CDR3 sequence reads: CASSLGGLYNEQFF. The CDR3 nucleotides read TGCGCCAGCAGCTTGGGGGGGCTTTACAATGAGCAGTTCTTC. The rearrangement uses TRBV5-1 and TRBJ2-1, with a tentative D call TRBD1 (6 bases). There are 14 residues in the CDR3. The germline V gene encodes CDR1 SGHRS and CDR2 YFSETQ. The ends were cut back, 0 bases at V and 4 bases at J, with 8 bases in the middle. The full variable domain, its missing parts supplied by reference TRBV5-1 and TRBJ2-1, is KAGVTQTPRYLIKTRGQQVTLSCSPISGHRSVSWYQQTPGQGLQFLFEYFSETQRNKGNFPGRFSGRQFSNSRSEMNVSTLELGDSALYLCASSLGGLYNEQFFGPGTRLTVL.

This chain uses TRBV27 with TRBJ1-1; D unclear. Trimming removed 0 bases from V and 3 bases from J, with 5 bases in between. Per germline, CDR1 MNHEY and CDR2 SMNVEV (reference sequence). This CDR3 has 13 residues. The CDR3 reads CASSLSHDTEAFF. The DNA for the CDR3 is TGTGCCAGCAGTTTATCCCATGACACTGAAGCTTTCTTT.

This chain connects TRBV18 to TRBJ2-7; 12 bases align to TRBD1. Trimming cost V 4 bases and J 3 bases; bases outside gene matches: 10. This CDR3 contains 17 residues. The germline V gene encodes CDR1 KGHSH and CDR2 LQKENI. The CDR3 DNA follows: TGTGCCAGCTCACAAGCCCCGGGACAGGGGGCAAACTACGAGCAGTACTTC. Protein product: CASSQAPGQGANYEQYF.

Comments on this clone: The sample has other DNA sequences that encode this CDR3 too. The rearrangement joins TRBV6-1 to TRBJ1-1, with 7 positions matching TRBD1. The germline CDR1 and CDR2 sequences are MNHNS and SASEGT. Trimming took 6 bases from V and 1 from J; bases not matched to a gene: 2. This CDR3 has 13 residues. This chain's CDR3 is CASRRQGNTEAFF. The CDR3 coding sequence is TGTGCCAGCAGAAGACAGGGGAACACTGAAGCTTTCTTT.

The chain carries TRBV4-1 and TRBJ1-1; weak D call: TRBD1 (5 bases). The V gene lost 2 bases and the J gene lost 4 bases, with 14 bases spanning the gap. Per germline, CDR1 MGHRA and CDR2 YSYEKL. The CDR3 length is 15 residues. The CDR3: CASSQPPPRGTEAFF. As DNA, the CDR3 is TGCGCCAGCAGCCAACCCCCCCCGAGGGGCACTGAAGCTTTCTTT.

V gene TRBV4-2 combines with J gene TRBJ2-4; TRBD2 aligns across 9 bases. CDR1 is LGHNA, CDR2 YNFKEQ, per germline. The CDR3 spans 18 residues. V shed 0 bases, J shed 0 bases, and the junction held 6 bases outside the gene matches. CDR3 residues: CASSQDFTGLAAKNIQYF. DNA for the CDR3: TGTGCCAGCAGCCAAGATTTTACGGGACTAGCAGCCAAAAACATTCAGTACTTC.

This clone was counted once. This rearrangement joins TRBV2 to TRBJ1-5; D call uncertain. Trimming left V 3 bases short and J 6 bases short, with 6 bases between. The CDR3 consists of 12 residues. Germline-derived CDR1 and CDR2 are SNHLY and FYNNEI. The CDR3 loop reads CASSDPAQPQHF. CDR3 bases: TGTGCCAGCAGTGATCCCGCTCAGCCCCAGCATTTT.

The chain joins TRBV5-1 to TRBJ2-5; D is ambiguous. The CDR3 spans 13 residues. Trimming shortened V by 10 bases and J by 3 bases, and 16 bases separated the two germline ends. The V gene's germline CDR1 is SGHRS and CDR2 YFSETQ. CDR3 loop: CALPRQVKETQYF. The CDR3 bases are TGCGCCCTACCACGCCAGGTCAAAGAGACCCAGTACTTC.

The chain carries TRBV4-2 and TRBJ1-4; D may be TRBD1 (6 bases). The germline V gene encodes CDR1 LGHNA and CDR2 YNFKEQ. This CDR3 has 14 amino acids. V was clipped by 4 bases and J by 8 bases, with 14 bases between them. CDR3 sequence reads: CASSRTALNEKLFF. CDR3 DNA sequence: TGTGCCAGCAGCCGGACAGCATTAAACGAAAAACTGTTTTTT.

This chain joins TRBV6-1 and TRBJ2-1, with 8 bases fitting TRBD1. Trimming at V came to 0 bases and at J to 7 bases, leaving 5 bases not matched to a gene. CDR1 is MNHNS, CDR2 SASEGT, per germline. This CDR3 comprises 15 residues. The CDR3 nucleotides are TGTGCCAGCAGTGAAGCCGGGACAGGTACTAATGAGCAGTTCTTC. It encodes CASSEAGTGTNEQFF.

This chain uses TRBV10-2 with TRBJ1-2, with D perhaps TRBD1 (6 bases). Germline V gives CDR1 WSHSY, CDR2 SAAADI. Trimming left V 0 bases short and J 8 bases short, with 13 bases between. This CDR3 has 14 residues. The CDR3 bases are TGCGCCAGCAGTGAGTCATCGCCGGGGGGCGGCTACACCTTC. Amino acids: CASSESSPGGGYTF.

The chain links TRBV7-6 to TRBJ2-6, with 9 bases that match TRBD1. Germline CDR1 and CDR2: SGHVS and FNYEAQ. Trimming removed 5 bases from V and 3 bases from J; junction bases left unmatched: 8. CDR3 length equals 17 residues. The CDR3 reads CASSPLTGGGGANVLTF. The CDR3 coding sequence is TGTGCCAGCAGCCCCCTCACAGGGGGCGGTGGGGCCAACGTCCTGACTTTC.

The gene calls are TRBV30 and TRBJ2-6; 9 positions agree with TRBD1. CDR3 length: 16 amino acids. Losses at the gene ends were 0 bases for V and 3 bases for J; bases not matched to a gene: 3. Germline-derived CDR1 and CDR2 are GTSNPN and SVGIG (reference sequence). The DNA of the CDR3 is TGTGCCTGGAGTGTACAGGGGGCTGGTGGGGCCAACGTCCTGACTTTC. It specifies CAWSVQGAGGANVLTF.

The rearrangement uses TRBV6-1 and TRBJ2-3, with TRBD2 identical over 14 bases. CDR1 is MNHNS and CDR2 is SASEGT in the germline V gene. After removal of 6 bases from V and 6 bases from J, the junction contained 5 bases not matched to a gene. This CDR3 has 15 amino acids. CDR3 bases: TGTGCCAGCAGCCAAGGACTAGCGGGGGGCGATACGCAGTATTTT. It encodes CASSQGLAGGDTQYF.